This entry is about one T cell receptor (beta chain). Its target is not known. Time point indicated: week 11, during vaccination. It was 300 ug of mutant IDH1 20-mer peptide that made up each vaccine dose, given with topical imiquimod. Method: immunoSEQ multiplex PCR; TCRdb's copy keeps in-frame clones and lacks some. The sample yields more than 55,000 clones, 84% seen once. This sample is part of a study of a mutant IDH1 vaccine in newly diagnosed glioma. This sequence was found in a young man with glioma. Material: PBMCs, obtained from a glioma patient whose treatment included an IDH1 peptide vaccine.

CDR3 residues: CASSAGVEGNGYTF. DNA for the CDR3: TGTGCCAGCAGCGCGGGGGTTGAGGGAAATGGCTACACCTTC. This chain connects TRBV5-4 to TRBJ1-2; a weak D match, TRBD1 (5 bases). The CDR3 is 14 amino acids. The germline V and J ends were trimmed by 4 bases and 6 bases, with 16 bases remaining between them. Germline values: CDR1 SGHNT, CDR2 YYREEE (reference sequence).